These T cell receptor beta chains were read from a single sample in a study of Ad26.COV2.S vaccination and SARS-CoV-2 variants. Using immunoSEQ multiplex PCR, the repertoire was profiled, and TCRdb retains in-frame clones only, with some absent. The sample contains some 340,000 clones, about 86% of which appear only once. The sequences come from peripheral blood, collected in a trial of Ad26.COV2.S vaccine versus placebo. The receptors shown here come from a person between 18 and 65 years old who received the Ad26.COV2.S COVID-19 vaccine or a placebo. Both conserved end residues are part of each CDR3. Each record gives: J gene, V gene, D gene, CDR3 DNA, CDR3 protein. A D gene is named only where the DNA matches it firmly.

>TRBJ2-7|TRBV15|TRBD2
TGTGCCACCAGCAAAGCGGGGGGGGACTCCTACGAGCAGTACTTC
CATSKAGGDSYEQYF
>TRBJ1-1|TRBV5-1|-
TGCGCCAGCAGCCGTTCGGGACAAAAGAACACTGAAGCTTTCTTT
CASSRSGQKNTEAFF
>TRBJ1-5|TRBV7-9|-
TGTGCCAGCAGCTTCACGAGCGCAAATCAGCCCCAGCATTTT
CASSFTSANQPQHF
>TRBJ2-3|TRBV1|-
TGCACCAGCAGAGGACAGGGGGTAGATACGCAGTATTTT
CTSRGQGVDTQYF
>TRBJ2-1|TRBV3-1/TRBV3-2|TRBD1
TGTGCCAGCAGCCAAACGAACAGGGGGCCTGTCTTC
CASSQTNRGPVF
>TRBJ1-2|TRBV6-5|TRBD1
TGTGCCAGCACCAAACGTTCAGGGGGCGATGGCTACACCTTC
CASTKRSGGDGYTF
>TRBJ2-3|TRBV6-6|-
TGTGCCAGCAGTTACTCGAGAGGTACAGATACGCAGTATTTT
CASSYSRGTDTQYF
>TRBJ1-1|TRBV27|-
TGTGCCAGCAGTTTGAGGTGGGAGACTGAAGCTTTCTTT
CASSLRWETEAFF
>TRBJ2-7|TRBV6-6|-
TGTGCCAGCAGGCTCCGGGACACAAGGTACGAGCAGTACTTC
CASRLRDTRYEQYF
>TRBJ1-1|TRBV7-2|-
TGTGCCAGCAGCCCAAGGAGGGGGATCTCTGAAGCTTTCTTT
CASSPRRGISEAFF
>TRBJ1-1|TRBV7-2|TRBD1
TGTGCCAGCAGTCAACGACAGGGCACCCTGAACACTGAAGCTTTCTTT
CASSQRQGTLNTEAFF
>TRBJ1-2|TRBV7-2|-
TGTGCCAGCAGCACGGACCGGTACTATGGCTACACCTTC
CASSTDRYYGYTF
>TRBJ2-2|TRBV11-1|TRBD1
TGTGCCAGCAGCTTACACAGGGGGCAGACCGGGGAGCTGTTTTTT
CASSLHRGQTGELFF
>TRBJ2-7|TRBV10-2|TRBD2
TGCGCCAGCAGTAGAATGTTGATAGCGGGGGGATCGTCCTACGAGCAGTACTTC
CASSRMLIAGGSSYEQYF
>TRBJ2-1|TRBV5-6|TRBD1
TGTGCCAGCAGCTCACAGACAGGGGGCCGGTACAATGAGCAGTTCTTC
CASSSQTGGRYNEQFF
>TRBJ2-5|TRBV30|-
TGTGCCTGGAGCGCGTGGGGGAGAGAGACCCAGTACTTC
CAWSAWGRETQYF
>TRBJ2-7|TRBV7-2|-
TGTGCCAGCAGCTTAGCGATCTCTCTCTACGAGCAGTACTTC
CASSLAISLYEQYF
>TRBJ1-2|TRBV4-3|-
TGCGCCAGCAGCCAAGATCTGGGGGAGTTCTATGGCTACACCTTC
CASSQDLGEFYGYTF
>TRBJ1-1|TRBV2|-
TGTGCCAGCAGTGAAGCGCGGGTTCCTTTCGGCGCTTTCTTT
CASSEARVPFGAFF
>TRBJ1-2|TRBV2|TRBD1
TGTGCCAGCAGTGCGGAGGGGGCGGGGGGCTACACCTTC
CASSAEGAGGYTF
>TRBJ2-7|TRBV7-3|-
TGTGCCAGCAGCTCGGGACGGGGGAACGAGCAGTACTTC
CASSSGRGNEQYF
>TRBJ1-6|TRBV5-6|TRBD1
TGTGCCAGCAGCTCTAAAGGACAGGACCGTTCACCCCTCCACTTT
CASSSKGQDRSPLHF
>TRBJ1-2|TRBV7-8|TRBD1
TGTGCCAGCAGCCGTCCGGGACAGTCTAACTATGGCTACACCTTC
CASSRPGQSNYGYTF
>TRBJ1-4|TRBV6-9|-
TGTGCCAGCAGTGAGACAGGAATTGAAACCCACGATAATGAAAAACTGTTTTTT
CASSETGIETHDNEKLFF